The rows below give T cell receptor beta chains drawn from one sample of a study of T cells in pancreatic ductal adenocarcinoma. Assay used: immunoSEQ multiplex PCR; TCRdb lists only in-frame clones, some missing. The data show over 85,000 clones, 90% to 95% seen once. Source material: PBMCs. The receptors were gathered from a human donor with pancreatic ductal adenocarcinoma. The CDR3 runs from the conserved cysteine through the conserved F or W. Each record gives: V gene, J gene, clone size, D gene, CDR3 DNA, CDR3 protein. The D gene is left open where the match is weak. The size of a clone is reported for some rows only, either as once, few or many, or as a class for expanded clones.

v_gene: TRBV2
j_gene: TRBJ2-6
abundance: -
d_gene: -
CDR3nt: TGTGCCAGCAGTGAAAGAGGATCTGGGGCCAACGTCCTGACTTTC
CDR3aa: CASSERGSGANVLTF

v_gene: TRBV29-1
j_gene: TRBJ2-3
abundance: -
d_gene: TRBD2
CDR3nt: TGCAGTCTAGCGGGAGATGTGGATACGCAGTATTTT
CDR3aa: CSLAGDVDTQYF

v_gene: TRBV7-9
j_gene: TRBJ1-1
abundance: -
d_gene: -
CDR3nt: TGTGCCAGCAGCTCACAAGGAGACACTGAAGCTTTCTTT
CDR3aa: CASSSQGDTEAFF

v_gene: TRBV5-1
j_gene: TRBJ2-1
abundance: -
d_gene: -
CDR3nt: TGCGCCAGCAGCTTGTTTGTTGGTAGTTTATTTGTCAGGGAGCAGTTCTTC
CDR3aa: CASSLFVGSLFVREQFF

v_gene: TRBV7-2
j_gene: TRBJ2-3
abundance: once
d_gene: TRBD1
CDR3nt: TGTGCCAGCAGCAGACAGGGGGAACCTAGCACAGATACGCAGTATTTT
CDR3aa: CASSRQGEPSTDTQYF

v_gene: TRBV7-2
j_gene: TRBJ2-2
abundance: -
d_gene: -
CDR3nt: TGTGCCAGCACCATGGGGCCTCCCCCCGGGGAGCTGTTTTTT
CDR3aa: CASTMGPPPGELFF

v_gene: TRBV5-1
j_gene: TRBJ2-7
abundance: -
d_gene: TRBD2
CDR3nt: TGCGCCAGCGGACTAGCGGGAGGGTCGGGCGAGCAGTACTTC
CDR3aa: CASGLAGGSGEQYF

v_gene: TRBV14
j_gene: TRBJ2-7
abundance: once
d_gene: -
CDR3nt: TGTGCCAGCAGCCCTAAGAATGGGCTCGAGCAGTACTTC
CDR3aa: CASSPKNGLEQYF

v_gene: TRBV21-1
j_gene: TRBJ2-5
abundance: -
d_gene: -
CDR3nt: TGTGCCAGCAGCACACCGGGGGGAAAGGAAGAGACCCAGTACTTC
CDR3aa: CASSTPGGKEETQYF

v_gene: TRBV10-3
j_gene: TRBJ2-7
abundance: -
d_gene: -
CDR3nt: TGTGCCATCAGTGATCTTCGGGATCGGGAGCAGTACTTC
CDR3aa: CAISDLRDREQYF

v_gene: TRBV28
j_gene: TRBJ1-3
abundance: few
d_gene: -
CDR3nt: TGTGCCGCCGTAGACGGAGGTACCGGAAACACCATATATTTT
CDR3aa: CAAVDGGTGNTIYF

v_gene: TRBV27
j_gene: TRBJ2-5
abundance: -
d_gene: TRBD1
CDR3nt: TGTGCCAGCAGTTCTCCGGGACAGGGATTCGGGACCCAGTACTTC
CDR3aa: CASSSPGQGFGTQYF

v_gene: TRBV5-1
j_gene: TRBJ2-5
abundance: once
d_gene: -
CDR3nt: TGCGCCAGCAGCCTGGGGGGGACACCTCAAGAGACCCAGTACTTC
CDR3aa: CASSLGGTPQETQYF

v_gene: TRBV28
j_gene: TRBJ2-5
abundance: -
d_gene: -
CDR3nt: TGTGCCAGCAGTGGCGCCTCAGAGGACAGCCAAGAGACCCAGTACTTC
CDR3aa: CASSGASEDSQETQYF

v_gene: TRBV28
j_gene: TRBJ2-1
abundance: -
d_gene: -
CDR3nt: TGTGCCAGCAGTTCGGACAGCCCCAATGAGCAGTTCTTC
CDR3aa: CASSSDSPNEQFF

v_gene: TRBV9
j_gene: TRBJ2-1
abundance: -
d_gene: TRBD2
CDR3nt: TGTGCCAGCAGCGTAGTGGCTAGCGGCGTTGAGCAGTTCTTC
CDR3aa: CASSVVASGVEQFF

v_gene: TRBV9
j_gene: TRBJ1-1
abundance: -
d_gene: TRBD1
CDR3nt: TGTGCCAGCAGCGTAGCTGGGACAGGGGATTTGGACACTGAAGCTTTCTTT
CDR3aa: CASSVAGTGDLDTEAFF

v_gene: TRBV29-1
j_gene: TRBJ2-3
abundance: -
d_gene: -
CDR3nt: TGCAGCGTTGGGGAGGGGGGAACAGGGACGCAGTATTTT
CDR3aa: CSVGEGGTGTQYF

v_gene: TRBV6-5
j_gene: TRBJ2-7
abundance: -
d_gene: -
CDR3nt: TGTGCCAGCAGGCCCCTAATCCGAAACGAGCAGTACTTC
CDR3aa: CASRPLIRNEQYF

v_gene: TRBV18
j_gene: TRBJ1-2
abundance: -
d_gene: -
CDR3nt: TGTGCCAGCTCAGACCCCAGGGGTGGTGGCTACACCTTC
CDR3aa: CASSDPRGGGYTF

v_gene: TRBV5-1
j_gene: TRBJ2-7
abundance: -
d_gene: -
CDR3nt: TGCGCCAGCAGCTTGGCCGGGGAAGGGTACGAGCAGTACTTC
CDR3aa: CASSLAGEGYEQYF

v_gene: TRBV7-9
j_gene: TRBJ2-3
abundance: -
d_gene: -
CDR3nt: TGTGCCAGCAGCTTTCCTAGGCTTCCAGATACGCAGTATTTT
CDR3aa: CASSFPRLPDTQYF

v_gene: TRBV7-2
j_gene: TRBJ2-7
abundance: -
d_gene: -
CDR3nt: TGTGCCAGCAGCTTAGCCGGCAGGGGATACTCCTACGAGCAGTACTTC
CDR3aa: CASSLAGRGYSYEQYF

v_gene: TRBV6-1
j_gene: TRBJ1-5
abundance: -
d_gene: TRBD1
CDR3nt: TGTGCCAGCAGTGAAGCTCAGGGGGCGCGCAATCAGCCCCAGCATTTT
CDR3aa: CASSEAQGARNQPQHF

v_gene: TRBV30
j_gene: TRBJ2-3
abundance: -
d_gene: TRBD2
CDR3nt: TGTGCCTGGAGTGGTGTAGCGGGAGGGGGCACAGATACGCAGTATTTT
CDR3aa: CAWSGVAGGGTDTQYF

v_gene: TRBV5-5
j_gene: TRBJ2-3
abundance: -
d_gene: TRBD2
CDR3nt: TGTGCCAGCAGCTCCTTTTTAGCGGGAGGCACAGATACGCAGTATTTT
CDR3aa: CASSSFLAGGTDTQYF

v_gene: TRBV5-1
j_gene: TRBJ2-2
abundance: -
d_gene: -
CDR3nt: TGCGCCAGCAGCTTAAGGACATTGACCGGGGAGCTGTTTTTT
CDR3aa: CASSLRTLTGELFF

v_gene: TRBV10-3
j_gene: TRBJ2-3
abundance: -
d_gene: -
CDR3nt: TGTGCCATCAGTGAAGGGGGGGCGGGCCAAGATACGCAGTATTTT
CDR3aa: CAISEGGAGQDTQYF

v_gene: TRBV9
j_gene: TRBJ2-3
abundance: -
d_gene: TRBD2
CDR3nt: TGTGCCAGCAGCGTAGCTTTGGCGGGAGGTGGCTCAGATACGCAGTATTTT
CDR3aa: CASSVALAGGGSDTQYF

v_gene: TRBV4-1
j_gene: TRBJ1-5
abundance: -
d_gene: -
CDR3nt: TGCGCCAGCAGCCACCAGGGTGCTCAGCCCCAGCATTTT
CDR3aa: CASSHQGAQPQHF

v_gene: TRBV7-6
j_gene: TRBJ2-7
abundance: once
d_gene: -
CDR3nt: TGTGCCAGCAGCCACGTCAGGGGCTTTTCCTACGAGCAGTACTTC
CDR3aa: CASSHVRGFSYEQYF

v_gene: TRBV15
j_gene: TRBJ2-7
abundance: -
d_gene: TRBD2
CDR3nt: TGTGCCACCAGCAGAGGGGGGGGCGAGCAGTACTTC
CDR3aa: CATSRGGGEQYF

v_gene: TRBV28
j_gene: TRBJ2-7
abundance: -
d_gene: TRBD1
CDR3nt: TGTGCCAGCAGTAGGGCTACGAGACAGGGGTTGTACGAGCAGTACTTC
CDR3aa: CASSRATRQGLYEQYF

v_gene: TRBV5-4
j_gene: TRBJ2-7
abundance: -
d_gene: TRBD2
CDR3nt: TGTGCCAGCAGCTTCGGAGGGAGGGCCGGCGAGCAGTACTTC
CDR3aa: CASSFGGRAGEQYF

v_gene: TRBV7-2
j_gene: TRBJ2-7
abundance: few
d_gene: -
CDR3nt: TGTGCCAGCAGCCCGCACGGGGAGGTGTTCGAGCAGTACTTC
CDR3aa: CASSPHGEVFEQYF

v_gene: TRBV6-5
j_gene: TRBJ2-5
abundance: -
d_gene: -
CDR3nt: TGTGCCAGCAGCCGGACGGGGAAAGAGACCCAGTACTTC
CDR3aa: CASSRTGKETQYF

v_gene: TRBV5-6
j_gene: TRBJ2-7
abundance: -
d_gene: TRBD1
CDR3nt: TGTGCCAGCAGCTTGCGGACAGGGAGAGAGCAGTACTTC
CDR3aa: CASSLRTGREQYF

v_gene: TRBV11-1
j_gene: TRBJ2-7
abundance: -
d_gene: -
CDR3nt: TGTGCCAGCAGCTCCGGAGGGGATCCCTACGAGCAGTACTTC
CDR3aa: CASSSGGDPYEQYF

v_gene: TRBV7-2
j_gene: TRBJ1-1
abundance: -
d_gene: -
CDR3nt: TGTGCCAGCAGCTTACCGGGGTACACTGAAGCTTTCTTT
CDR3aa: CASSLPGYTEAFF

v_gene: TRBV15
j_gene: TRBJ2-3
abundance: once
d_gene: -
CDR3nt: TGTGCCACCAGCACGGACAGAATGGGGACAGATACGCAGTATTTT
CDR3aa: CATSTDRMGTDTQYF

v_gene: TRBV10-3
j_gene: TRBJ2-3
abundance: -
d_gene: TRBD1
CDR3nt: TGTGCCATCAGTGAGTCGGTACAGGGGACAGATACGCAGTATTTT
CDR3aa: CAISESVQGTDTQYF

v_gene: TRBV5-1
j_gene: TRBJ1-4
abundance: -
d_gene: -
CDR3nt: TGCGCCAGCAGCTTGGGCAGGGCCGAGGAAAAACTGTTTTTT
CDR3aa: CASSLGRAEEKLFF

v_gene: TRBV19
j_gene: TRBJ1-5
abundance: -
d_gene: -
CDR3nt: TGTGCCAGTAGTATGGAGGGTAATCAGCCCCAGCATTTT
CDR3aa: CASSMEGNQPQHF

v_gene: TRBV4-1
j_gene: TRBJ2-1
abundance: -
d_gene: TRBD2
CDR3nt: TGCGCCAGCAGCACTAGCGCCCTCTCCTACAATGAGCAGTTCTTC
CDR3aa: CASSTSALSYNEQFF

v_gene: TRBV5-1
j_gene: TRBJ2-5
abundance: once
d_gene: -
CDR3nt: TGCGCCAGCAGCTTTTCGCACAGGTCCGCCGGGGAGACCCAGTACTTC
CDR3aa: CASSFSHRSAGETQYF

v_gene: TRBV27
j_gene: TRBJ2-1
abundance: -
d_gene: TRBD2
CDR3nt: TGTGCCAGCGCCGGGACTAGTACTATCGATGAGCAGTTCTTC
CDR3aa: CASAGTSTIDEQFF

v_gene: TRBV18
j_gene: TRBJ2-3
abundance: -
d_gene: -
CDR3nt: TGTGCCAGCTCACCAAATGGGGCAAGCACAGATACGCAGTATTTT
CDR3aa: CASSPNGASTDTQYF

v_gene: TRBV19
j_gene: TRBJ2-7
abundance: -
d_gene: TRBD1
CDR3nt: TGTGCCAGTAGTCCCGGGACAGGTTACGAGCAGTACTTC
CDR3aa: CASSPGTGYEQYF

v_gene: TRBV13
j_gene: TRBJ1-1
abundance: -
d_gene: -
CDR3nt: TGTGCCAGCAGCAGGGGATCGGGCATGAACACTGAAGCTTTCTTT
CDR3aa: CASSRGSGMNTEAFF

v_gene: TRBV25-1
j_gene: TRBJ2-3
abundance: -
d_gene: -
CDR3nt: TGTGCCAGCAGCGGACCAGGGCGCCGCGCGGATACGCAGTATTTT
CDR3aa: CASSGPGRRADTQYF

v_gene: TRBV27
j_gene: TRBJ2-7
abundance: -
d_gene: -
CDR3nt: TGTGCCAGCAGTTTATGGGAAGGGGGCGAGCAGTACTTC
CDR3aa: CASSLWEGGEQYF

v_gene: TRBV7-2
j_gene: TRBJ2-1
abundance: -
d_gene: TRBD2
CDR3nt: TGTGCCAGCAGCTCGGCGACTAGCAGGGAGCAGTTCTTC
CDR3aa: CASSSATSREQFF

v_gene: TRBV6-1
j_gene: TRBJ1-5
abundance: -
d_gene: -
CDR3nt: TGTGCCAGCAGTGAAATGGGGGGATGGGCTCAGCCCCAGCATTTT
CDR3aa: CASSEMGGWAQPQHF

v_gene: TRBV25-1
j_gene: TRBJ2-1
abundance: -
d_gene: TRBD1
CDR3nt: TGTGCCAGCAGGGGGGACAGGGATCACATTGAGCAGTTCTTC
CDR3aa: CASRGDRDHIEQFF

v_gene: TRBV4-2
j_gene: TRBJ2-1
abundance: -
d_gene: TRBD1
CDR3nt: TGTGCCAGCAGCCAAGGGGACAGGGCGGGTGAGCAGTTCTTC
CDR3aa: CASSQGDRAGEQFF